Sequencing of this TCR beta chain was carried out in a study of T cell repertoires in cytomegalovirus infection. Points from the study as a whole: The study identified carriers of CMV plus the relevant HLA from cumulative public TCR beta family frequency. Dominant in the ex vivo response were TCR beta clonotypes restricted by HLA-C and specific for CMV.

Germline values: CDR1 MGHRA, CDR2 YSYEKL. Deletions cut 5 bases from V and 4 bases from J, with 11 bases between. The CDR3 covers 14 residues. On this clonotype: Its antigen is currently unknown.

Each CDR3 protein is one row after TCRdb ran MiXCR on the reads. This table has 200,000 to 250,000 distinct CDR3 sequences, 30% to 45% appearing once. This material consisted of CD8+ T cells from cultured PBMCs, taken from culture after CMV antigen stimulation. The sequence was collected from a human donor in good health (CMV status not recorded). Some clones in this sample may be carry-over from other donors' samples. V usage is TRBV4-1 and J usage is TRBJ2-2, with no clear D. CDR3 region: CASSADIATGELFF. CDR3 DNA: TGCGCCAGCAGCGCAGACATAGCCACCGGGGAGCTGTTTTTT.